This T cell receptor beta chain was sequenced in a study of Graves' ophthalmopathy and Graves' hyperthyroidism. Study summary: No treatment had been given when peripheral blood was collected at initial diagnosis.

Study-level points and caveats: In blood, most expanded thyroid clonotypes above 0.001 frequency were also detected.

Investigators amplified TCR beta CDR3 regions from RNA transcripts. Second-round multiplex PCR followed a first-round RT-PCR using HTBI primers. TCRdb passed the multiplex PCR reads through MiXCR, listing each CDR3 protein once. The top ten hold about 40% of the sample, which has 650,000 to 900,000 distinct CDR3 sequences, roughly 41% seen once. Orbital computed tomography and thyroid ultrasound, along with TRAb, serum thyroxine and clinical symptoms, underpinned diagnosis. Germline CDR1 reads MGHDK; CDR2 reads SYGVNS. V lost 5 bases, J lost 9 bases, and 18 bases lay in between. CDR3 length: 14 residues. With respect to this clonotype: Its target is unknown.

The TCR sequence derives from an adult man with Graves' ophthalmopathy. This sequence joins TRBV25-1 and TRBJ2-3; D not certain. The specimen sequenced was peripheral blood. Here the CDR3 reads CASSPSQLVQTQYF. CDR3 DNA sequence: TGTGCCAGCAGTCCTTCCCAGTTGGTTCAGACGCAGTATTTT.